This TCR beta chain was documented in a study of regulatory T cells in long-lasting Graves disease. Overall study context: Graves' patients, newly diagnosed, had taken antithyroid drugs under 3 months.

CDR1 is SGHRS, CDR2 YFSETQ, per germline. The V segment lost 2 bases and the J segment 1 base; nucleotides outside the gene matches: 9. The CDR3 totals 18 residues. There are many counts of this clonotype. Specified time point: newly diagnosed GD, antithyroid drugs for less than 3 months. The TCR library was made from RNA that had been extracted from PBMCs in TRIzol. Relying on iRepertoire HTBI primers and Arm-PCR of CDR3 regions, the team built TCR beta libraries. From the multiplex PCR reads, TCRdb called clonotypes with MiXCR, one entry per CDR3 protein. The sample includes roughly 500,000 distinct CDR3 sequences, approximately 13% of them seen just once. Separately, the same data were catalogued under a study of T cells in Graves' hyperthyroidism and ophthalmopathy. From that study: Hyperthyroidism had been newly diagnosed in patients aged 18 to 65, and its duration was under 2 months. TCR CDR3 underwent first-round RT-PCR with the HTBI primer set.

The chain links TRBV5-1 to TRBJ2-1, with 10 positions matching TRBD2. The TCR comes from a man aged 25-45 years with Graves disease. Sequences were derived from peripheral blood mononuclear cells (PBMCs), sampled at new diagnosis, from a patient treated with antithyroid drugs. CDR3: CASSFSSSGSDSYNEQFF. CDR3 DNA: TGCGCCAGCAGCTTTAGTTCTAGCGGGAGCGATTCCTACAATGAGCAGTTCTTC.